The clone carrying this TCR beta chain showed up many times. This specimen belongs to a study of T-cell memory formation after mild COVID-19. J gave up 0 bases and V 4 bases, and 5 bases lay outside the gene matches. The CDR3 has 15 amino acids. Germline values: CDR1 SGHDT, CDR2 YYEEEE. TCRdb re-called the 5' RACE reads through MiXCR, storing one row per CDR3 protein. The data hold 85,000 to 120,000 distinct CDR3 sequences, with about an eighth observed a single time. This receptor was taken from an adult woman who had mild COVID-19 (a few samples of this study predate the infection). Cell type and time point are not known. The specimen sequenced was PBMCs or a T cell subset sorted from them (not recorded which). The rearrangement links TRBV5-6 to TRBJ2-3, with 7 bases aligning to TRBD2. For the CDR3, the DNA is TGTGCCAGCAGCCAAACTAGCGCCAGCACAGATACGCAGTATTTT. The encoded protein is CASSQTSASTDTQYF.